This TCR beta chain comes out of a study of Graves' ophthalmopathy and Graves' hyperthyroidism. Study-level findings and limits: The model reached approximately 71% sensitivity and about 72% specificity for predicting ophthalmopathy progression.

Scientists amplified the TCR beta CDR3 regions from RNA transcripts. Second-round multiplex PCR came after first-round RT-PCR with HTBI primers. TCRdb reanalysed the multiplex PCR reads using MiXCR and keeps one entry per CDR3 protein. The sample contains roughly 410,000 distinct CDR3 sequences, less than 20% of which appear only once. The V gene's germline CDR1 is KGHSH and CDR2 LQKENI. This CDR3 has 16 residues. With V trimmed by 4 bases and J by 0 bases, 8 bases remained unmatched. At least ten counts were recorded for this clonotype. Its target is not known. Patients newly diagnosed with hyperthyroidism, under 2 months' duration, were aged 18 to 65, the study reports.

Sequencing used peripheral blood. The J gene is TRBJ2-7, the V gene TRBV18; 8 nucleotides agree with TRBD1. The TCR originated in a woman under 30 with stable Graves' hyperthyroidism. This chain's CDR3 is CASSQPGQDSSYEQYF. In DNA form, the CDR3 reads TGTGCCAGCTCACAACCGGGACAGGATAGCTCCTACGAGCAGTACTTC.